This TCR beta chain was observed in a study of immune heterogeneity within non-small cell lung tumors. Study-level background: Classification of the tumors gave several squamous cell carcinomas, around 9 non-squamous carcinomas and 1 not otherwise specified.

A first 10-cycle multiplex round used 32 V-gene and 13 J-gene primers on TCR beta CDR3. TCRdb redid the calling of the multiplex PCR reads with MiXCR, one entry per CDR3 protein. The sample carries roughly 3,000 distinct CDR3 sequences, around 25% recorded once. TCRs were amplified from 600 ng gDNA of bulk tumor per sample. Several spatially distant biopsies were obtained per primary tumor intraoperatively. Curative surgery was performed on patients who had untreated, newly diagnosed non-small cell lung cancer. Those donating were patients (newly diagnosed with non-small cell lung cancer) who were having surgery with curative intent. Whole-study results and caveats: Within each patient, tumor sites shared identical dominant CDR3 beta clonotypes and also held site-unique high-frequency clones. Correlation analysis showed that local T-cell clonality was moderately but significantly associated with local tumor mutational burden (R 0.3 to 0.4).

This clonotype came up a few times. Its antigen is undetermined. This CDR3 has 15 residues. With 3 bases removed from V and 1 base from J, the gap between germline ends came to 9 bases. The chain couples TRBV12-3 or TRBV12-4 to TRBJ2-2; weak D call: TRBD1 (6 bases). The receptor was derived from a female donor with non-small cell lung cancer. Sequenced material: lung tumor tissue. The CDR3 loop is CASSFGTLNTGELFF. The CDR3 region has the DNA TGTGCCAGCAGTTTCGGGACACTGAACACCGGGGAGCTGTTTTTT.